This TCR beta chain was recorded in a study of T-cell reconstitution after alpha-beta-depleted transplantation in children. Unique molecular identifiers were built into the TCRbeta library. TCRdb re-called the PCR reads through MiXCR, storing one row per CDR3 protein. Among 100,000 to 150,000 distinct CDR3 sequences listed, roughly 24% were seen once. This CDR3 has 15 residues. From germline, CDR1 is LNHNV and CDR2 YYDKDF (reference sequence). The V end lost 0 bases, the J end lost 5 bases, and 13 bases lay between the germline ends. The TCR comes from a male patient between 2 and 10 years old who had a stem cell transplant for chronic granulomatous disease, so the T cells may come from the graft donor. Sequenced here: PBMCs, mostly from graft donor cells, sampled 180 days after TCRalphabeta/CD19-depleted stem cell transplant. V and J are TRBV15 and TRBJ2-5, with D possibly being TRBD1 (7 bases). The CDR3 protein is CATSRDRQGGETQYF. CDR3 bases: TGTGCCACCAGCAGAGATAGGCAGGGGGGCGAGACCCAGTACTTC.